The clone carrying this TCR beta chain was counted a few times. Its antigen remains unidentified. This record belongs to a study of post-analysis software for immune sequencing data. General study results and limits: Strong same-batch co-clustering of samples appeared with F measure clustering. A significant reduction in normalized Chao1 diversity was observed in multiple sclerosis patients versus controls. The five TRBV segments detected at higher frequency in patients than in controls included TRBV5-6, TRBV5-1 and TRBV20-1.

The CDR3 is made up of 14 amino acids. Trimming took 3 bases from V and 4 from J, leaving 12 bases between them. The germline gives CDR1 SGHVS, CDR2 FQNEAQ. Prepared TCR beta cDNA libraries contained unique molecular identifiers. About 500,000 cDNA molecules were obtained per 1 to 10 million input T cells. TCRdb itself ran the PCR reads through MiXCR, one entry per CDR3 protein. The data contain approximately 570,000 distinct CDR3 sequences, roughly 47% of them singletons. The sample was blood. The sequence was obtained from a girl aged 10-17 years with multiple sclerosis. This sequence joins TRBV7-8 and TRBJ1-2, with D uncertain. This CDR3 is CASSLRMRGYGYTF. The CDR3 region has the DNA TGTGCCAGCAGCTTGCGTATGCGGGGCTATGGCTACACCTTC.